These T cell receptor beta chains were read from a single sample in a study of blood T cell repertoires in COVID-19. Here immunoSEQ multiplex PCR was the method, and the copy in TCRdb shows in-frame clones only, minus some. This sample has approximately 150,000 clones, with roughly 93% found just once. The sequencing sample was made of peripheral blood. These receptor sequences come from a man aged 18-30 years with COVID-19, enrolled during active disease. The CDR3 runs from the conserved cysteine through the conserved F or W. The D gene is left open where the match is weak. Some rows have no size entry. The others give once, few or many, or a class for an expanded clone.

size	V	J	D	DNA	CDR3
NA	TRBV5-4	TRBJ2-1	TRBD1	TGTGCCAGCAGCTCCAGGGGGAATGAGCAGTTCTTC	CASSSRGNEQFF
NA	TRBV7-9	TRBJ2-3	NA	TGTGCCAGCAGCGTTCACAGGAGAAACAGCACAGATACGCAGTATTTT	CASSVHRRNSTDTQYF
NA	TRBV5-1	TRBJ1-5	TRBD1	TGCGCCAGCAGGCCGACAGGGAATAGCAATCAGCCCCAGCATTTT	CASRPTGNSNQPQHF
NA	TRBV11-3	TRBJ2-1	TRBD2	TGTGCCAGCAGCCCACGGACTAGCGGTAGATACAATGAGCAGTTCTTC	CASSPRTSGRYNEQFF
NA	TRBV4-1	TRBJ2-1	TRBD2	TGCGCCAGCAGCCCGGGACTAGTCGAGTTCAATGAGCAGTTCTTC	CASSPGLVEFNEQFF
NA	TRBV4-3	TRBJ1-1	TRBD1	TGCGCCAGCAGCCAAGAGACAGGGAGAAACACTGAAGCTTTCTTT	CASSQETGRNTEAFF
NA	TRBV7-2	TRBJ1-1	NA	TGTGCCAGCAGAACGGGACACCGCTATGAAGCTTTCTTT	CASRTGHRYEAFF
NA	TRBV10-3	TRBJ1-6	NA	TGTGCCGTACGGCGTGCGGGGTCGTCTAATTCACCCCTCCACTTT	CAVRRAGSSNSPLHF
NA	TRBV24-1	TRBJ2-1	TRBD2	TGTGCCACCAGTGATTCTAGCGGGAACGTCTACAATGAGCAGTTCTTC	CATSDSSGNVYNEQFF
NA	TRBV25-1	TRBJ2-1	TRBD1	TGTGCCAGCAGGACAGGGTTGAACGAGCAGTTCTTC	CASRTGLNEQFF
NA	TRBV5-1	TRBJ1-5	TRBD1	TGCGCCAGCAGCTTGGAGGCAGGGGGCGATCAGCCCCAGCATTTT	CASSLEAGGDQPQHF
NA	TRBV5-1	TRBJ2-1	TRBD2	TGCGCCAGCAGCTCGGGACTAGCGGGATACAATGAGCAGTTCTTC	CASSSGLAGYNEQFF
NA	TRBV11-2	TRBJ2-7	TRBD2	TGTGCCAGCAGCTCCTTGAGAGCGGGAGCCTACGAGCAGTACTTC	CASSSLRAGAYEQYF
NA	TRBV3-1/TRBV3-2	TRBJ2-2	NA	TGTGCCAGCAGCCAAGGGGCTGGACTTGTCACCGGGGAGCTGTTTTTT	CASSQGAGLVTGELFF
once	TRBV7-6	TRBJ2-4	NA	TGTGCCAGCAGCCCGACGAGTCTAGCGAAGTCAACCAAAAACATTCAGTACTTC	CASSPTSLAKSTKNIQYF
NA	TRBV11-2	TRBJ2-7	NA	TGTGCCAGCAGCTCACCACGCCGCGGAGGCTACGAGCAGTACTTC	CASSSPRRGGYEQYF
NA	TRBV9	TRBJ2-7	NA	TGTGCCAGCAGCGTAGCGGGAGAACGCCACGAGCAGTACTTC	CASSVAGERHEQYF
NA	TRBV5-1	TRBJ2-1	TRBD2	TGCGCCAGCAGCTTGAGCGGGAGCGGCAATGAGCAGTTCTTC	CASSLSGSGNEQFF
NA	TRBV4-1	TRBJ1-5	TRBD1	TGCGCCAGCAGCCGGGGACCCGACAGGGTCGGACAGCCCCAGCATTTT	CASSRGPDRVGQPQHF
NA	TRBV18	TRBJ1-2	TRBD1	TGTGCCAGCCTAACTGGGACAGGGAAGGGCTACACCTTC	CASLTGTGKGYTF
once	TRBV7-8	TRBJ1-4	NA	TGTGCCAGCAGCGGATTCGGGACTGGATTTAATGAAAAACTGTTTTTT	CASSGFGTGFNEKLFF
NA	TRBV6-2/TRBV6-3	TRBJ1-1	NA	TGTGCCAGCAGTTACTCCGACACTGAAGCTTTCTTT	CASSYSDTEAFF
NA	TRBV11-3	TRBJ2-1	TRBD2	TGTGCCAGCAGCTCGCACAAGGGGACTAGCAATGAGCAGTTCTTC	CASSSHKGTSNEQFF
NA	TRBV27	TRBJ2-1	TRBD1	TGTGCCAGCACCCTCGGGACAGGAGGTCATAGTGAGCAGTTCTTC	CASTLGTGGHSEQFF
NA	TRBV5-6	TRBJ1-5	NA	TGTGCCAGCAGCCAGGGGACGGCCCACCAGCCCCAGCATTTT	CASSQGTAHQPQHF
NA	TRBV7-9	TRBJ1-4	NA	TGTGCCAGCAGCCCGCGAGGGACTGAGGGACATGAAAAACTGTTTTTT	CASSPRGTEGHEKLFF
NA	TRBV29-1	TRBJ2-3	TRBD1	TGCAGCGTGGACAGGGGCGGGTCGGATACGCAGTATTTT	CSVDRGGSDTQYF
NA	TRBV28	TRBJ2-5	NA	TGTGCCAGCAGTCGGGGGACCCAGTACTTC	CASSRGTQYF
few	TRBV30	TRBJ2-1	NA	TGTGCCTGGAGACTAAGGGGGATCTTAAGCGGGGCTACTACCTACAATGAGCAGTTCTTC	CAWRLRGILSGATTYNEQFF
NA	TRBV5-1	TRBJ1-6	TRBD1	TGCGCCAGCAGCTTGCAAGGGGGCTCACCCCTCCACTTT	CASSLQGGSPLHF
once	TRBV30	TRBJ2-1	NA	TGTGCCTGGAGTGTACGAGCGGCCGCCTCCTACAATGAGCAGTTCTTC	CAWSVRAAASYNEQFF
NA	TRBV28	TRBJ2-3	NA	TGTGCCAGCAGTTGGGGGGAGCCCCCCACAGATACGCAGTATTTT	CASSWGEPPTDTQYF
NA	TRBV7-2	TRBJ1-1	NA	TGTGCCAGCAGCGCAAACTTGGTGAACACTGAAGCTTTCTTT	CASSANLVNTEAFF
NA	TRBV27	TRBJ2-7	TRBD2	TGTGCCAGCTCAAGCGGGAGAACCTACGAGCAGTACTTC	CASSSGRTYEQYF
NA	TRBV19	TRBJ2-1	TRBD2	TGTGCCAGTAGTTTGGGACTAGCGGGGAACAATGAGCAGTTCTTC	CASSLGLAGNNEQFF
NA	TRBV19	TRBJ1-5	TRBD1	TGTGCCAGTAGTAGCCCCCACAGGGGCTACAATCAGCCCCAGCATTTT	CASSSPHRGYNQPQHF
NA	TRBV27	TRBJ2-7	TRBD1	TGTGCCAGCAGCTACGGGACAGGGAGACCCTACGAGCAGTACTTC	CASSYGTGRPYEQYF
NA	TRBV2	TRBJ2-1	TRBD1	TGTGCCAGCGTTCTGGGGGACAGGGGGCGTGAGCAGTTCTTC	CASVLGDRGREQFF
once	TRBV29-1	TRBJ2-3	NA	TGCAGCGTGGCACCAACAGATACGCAGTATTTT	CSVAPTDTQYF
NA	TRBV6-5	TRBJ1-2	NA	TGTGCCAGCACGGGCGGGGGTAACTATGGCTACACCTTC	CASTGGGNYGYTF
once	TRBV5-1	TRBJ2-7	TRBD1	TGCGCCAGCAGTACAGGGGGCCACTACGAGCAGTACTTC	CASSTGGHYEQYF
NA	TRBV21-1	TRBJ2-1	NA	TGTGCCAGCAGCGAACAGGGGGCCACCTACAATGAGCAGTTCTTC	CASSEQGATYNEQFF
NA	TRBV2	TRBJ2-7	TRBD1	TGTGCCAGCAATCCGGGACAGAGTCTATACGAGCAGTACTTC	CASNPGQSLYEQYF
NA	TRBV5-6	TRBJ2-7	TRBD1	TGTGCCAGCAGCTTGATATGGGACAGGGACTACGAGCAGTACTTC	CASSLIWDRDYEQYF
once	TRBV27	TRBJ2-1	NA	TGTGCCAGCAGTTTATACCAGGGGAGTGAGCAGTTCTTC	CASSLYQGSEQFF
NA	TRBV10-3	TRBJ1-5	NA	TGTGCCATCAGTGAGTCTCACGGTTATAGCAATCAGCCCCAGCATTTT	CAISESHGYSNQPQHF
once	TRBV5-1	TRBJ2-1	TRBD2	TGCGCCAGCAGCTCGCGGGGGGGCCACCCGGGGTTCTTC	CASSSRGGHPGFF
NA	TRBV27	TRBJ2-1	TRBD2	TGTGCCAGCAGTCCGGGACTAGCGGGGCCCTTGGGCAATGAGCAGTTCTTC	CASSPGLAGPLGNEQFF
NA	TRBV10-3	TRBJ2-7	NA	TGTGCCATCAGTGACCCGCCCAGACCAGGTGAGCAGTACTTC	CAISDPPRPGEQYF